The 5 T cell receptor beta chains below come from one sample, sequenced in a study of shared clonotypes between healthy human individuals. The data were produced by immunoSEQ multiplex PCR, yet TCRdb's version contains in-frame clones alone and is incomplete. The repertoire holds about 380,000 clones, with roughly 96% as singletons. The sample taken for sequencing was memory CD8+ T cells sorted from blood. This sample's subset: CD45RO+ cells pooled with CCR7-negative TemRA cells. The source is a young man in good health.

The chain couples TRBV19 to TRBJ1-4; D is possibly TRBD1 (5 bases). CDR1 LNHDA and CDR2 SQIVND come from the germline V gene (reference sequence). This CDR3 region has 17 residues. Deletions cut 2 bases from V and 8 bases from J, with 21 bases between. For the CDR3, the DNA is TGTGCCAGTAGTATACGACCCTCCCGGGGGTATAAAGAAAAACTGTTTTTT. This gives the protein CASSIRPSRGYKEKLFF.

The gene calls are TRBV5-1 and TRBJ2-2; 8 nucleotides line up with TRBD2. CDR3 length: 18 amino acids. Germline V gene data show CDR1 as SGHRS and CDR2 as YFSETQ. V was clipped by 3 bases and J by 0 bases; unmatched bases: 10. The CDR3 loop reads CASSSRAAGGPNTGELFF. The CDR3 DNA reads TGCGCCAGCAGCTCCAGGGCCGCGGGAGGCCCGAACACCGGGGAGCTGTTTTTT.

The chain uses TRBV6-1 and TRBJ2-7, with 7 bases identical to TRBD1. Unmatched junction bases numbered 6, after V lost 4 bases and J lost 3 bases. In germline, CDR1 is MNHNS, CDR2 SASEGT. This CDR3 contains 14 residues. CDR3 sequence: CASSVTHRGYEQYF. In DNA form, the CDR3 reads TGTGCCAGCAGTGTAACCCACAGGGGCTACGAGCAGTACTTC.

This clone was seen once. V gene TRBV5-3 combines with J gene TRBJ2-7; D call uncertain. TRBV5-3 is an open reading frame, and its role is uncertain. Between the trimmed V and J ends, which lost 6 bases and 2 bases, there was a span of 15 bases. The CDR3 is 14 residues long. CDR3 amino acids: CARILRVIAYEQYF. The CDR3 bases are TGTGCCAGAATTTTACGGGTTATAGCCTACGAGCAGTACTTC.

The rearrangement links TRBV10-3 to TRBJ2-3, with 12 bases fitting TRBD2. The CDR3 covers 18 residues. V lost 4 bases, J lost 2 bases, and 10 bases stayed unmatched. The germline gives CDR1 ENHRY, CDR2 SYGVKD. The CDR3 spells CAISVYRGLAGNTDTQYF. The CDR3 DNA reads as TGTGCCATCAGTGTGTACAGGGGACTAGCGGGTAACACAGATACGCAGTATTTT.